The source of this TCR beta chain is a study of cytomegalovirus exposure and HLA in healthy donors. This clone has more than one count but fewer than ten. Its antigen remains unidentified. Primers: 60 Vbeta forward and 13 Jbeta reverse. The method was immunoSEQ multiplex PCR; TCRdb's version includes in-frame clones alone and lacks a portion of them. The sample comprises approximately 110,000 clones, more than 65% of which are singletons, and more than 10% rests with the top ten. Trimming cost V 0 bases and J 2 bases, with 10 bases left between them. This CDR3 has 15 residues. Germline V CDR1 and CDR2: MGHRA, YSYEKL. Study results and caveats: Generally TCR sequences proved uncommon, though certain public TCRs appeared in numerous donors. Available immune exposure information was restricted to CMV serostatus only. Excluded were some V segments that proved indistinguishable, including TRBV6-2 and TRBV6-3. According to a later analysis, most TCR beta chains associated with CMV appeared HLA-restricted.

Specimen: PBMCs. The chain links TRBV4-1 to TRBJ1-2, with D perhaps TRBD1 (6 bases). This receptor was taken from a woman between 40 and 50 years old in good health and CMV-seropositive. The CDR3 coding sequence is TGCGCCAGCAGCCAAGATTGGGGGCCCAACTATGGCTACACCTTC. This sequence encodes CASSQDWGPNYGYTF.